This is a list of T cell receptor beta chains from one sample in a study of blood T cell repertoires in COVID-19. Here immunoSEQ multiplex PCR was the method, and the copy in TCRdb shows in-frame clones only, minus some. This sample has 150,000 to 200,000 clones, with 88% found just once. Sequenced material: PBMCs or T cells enriched from blood (not recorded which). All receptors come from a young woman who had recovered from COVID-19. The CDR3 runs from the conserved cysteine through the conserved F or W. A D gene is named only where the DNA matches it firmly. A row's size may be missing; if present it is once, few, many or a size class.

once TRBD2 TRBJ2-3 TRBV6-2/TRBV6-3 TGTGCCAGCAGCGAACCGAGGACTAGCGGGGGAACAGATACGCAGTATTTT CASSEPRTSGGTDTQYF
. TRBD1 TRBJ1-1 TRBV28 TGTGCCATCCAGGGGGGCAGCATGAACACTGAAGCTTTCTTT CAIQGGSMNTEAFF
. . TRBJ1-6 TRBV28 TGTGCCAGCAGTGGGAGGGGCTCACCCCTCCACTTT CASSGRGSPLHF
. . TRBJ2-7 TRBV30 TGTGCCTGGATTTCACGAGCCGAGCAGTACTTC CAWISRAEQYF
. TRBD2 TRBJ2-1 TRBV9 TGTGCCAGCAGCGGGGAACTAGCGGGGACCTACAATGAGCAGTTCTTC CASSGELAGTYNEQFF
. . TRBJ2-3 TRBV29-1 TGCAGCGTTGAGGGACTGTTAATCACAGATACGCAGTATTTT CSVEGLLITDTQYF
once TRBD2 TRBJ2-7 TRBV5-8 TGTGCCAGCACACCTTTACTCGGGCGGGAGATGGTTTTCGCGTACTTC CASTPLLGREMVFAYF
. TRBD1 TRBJ1-2 TRBV4-1 TGCGCCAGCAGCTTGACAGGGCGGGACCCCTATGGCTACACCTTC CASSLTGRDPYGYTF
. TRBD2 TRBJ2-7 TRBV7-2 TGTGCCAGCAGCTTAGCGGGAGGGCCCCTCGAGCAGTACTTC CASSLAGGPLEQYF
. . TRBJ1-6 TRBV2 TGTGCCAGCACCCAGGCCCTATCCTATAATTCACCCCTCCACTTT CASTQALSYNSPLHF
. . TRBJ1-4 TRBV19 TGTGCCAGTACCCAAATGACAGCCCCATTTTCGGAAAAACTGTTTTTT CASTQMTAPFSEKLFF
. . TRBJ2-3 TRBV10-2 TGCGCCAGCAGTGAGTCGTTCGGGACTTCGTCCGATACGCAGTATTTT CASSESFGTSSDTQYF
few . TRBJ1-1 TRBV6-4 TGTGCCAGCAGTGAGGGCAGGGGCGTCGGTAGAGAGGTCACTGAAGCTTTCTTT CASSEGRGVGREVTEAFF
once TRBD1 TRBJ1-2 TRBV28 TGTGCCAGCACCCCCGGTGGACAGGGTGTATATGGCTACACCTTC CASTPGGQGVYGYTF
. . TRBJ1-2 TRBV19 TGTGCCAGTAACCCTCCGGGGGACTATGGCTACACCTTC CASNPPGDYGYTF
. TRBD1 TRBJ2-6 TRBV18 TGTGCCAGCTCACCTGATTTGACAGGGACTGGGGCCAACGTCCTGACTTTC CASSPDLTGTGANVLTF
. . TRBJ1-6 TRBV19 TGTGCCAGTAGTACGCCAAGGACACATCCGAATTCACCCCTCCACTTT CASSTPRTHPNSPLHF
. TRBD2 TRBJ2-5 TRBV11-2 TGTGCCAGCAGCTTAGGGACTAGCGGGAGCCACAGGGAGGAGACCCAGTACTTC CASSLGTSGSHREETQYF
. . TRBJ1-1 TRBV4-2 TGTGCCAGCAGCCAAGATAGGGGCACTGAAGCTTTCTTT CASSQDRGTEAFF
. . TRBJ1-1 TRBV29-1 TGCAGCGTTGCCAACTATGTCAGTCGCACTGAAGCTTTCTTT CSVANYVSRTEAFF
. TRBD2 TRBJ2-3 TRBV30 TGTGCCTGGAGTGTAGCGACTAGCGGAGCAGATACGCAGTATTTT CAWSVATSGADTQYF
. TRBD1 TRBJ2-1 TRBV6-2/TRBV6-3 TGTGCCAGCAGTTGGGACAGAGAATCCAATGAGCAGTTCTTC CASSWDRESNEQFF
. TRBD2 TRBJ2-3 TRBV7-2 TGTGCCAGCAGCTCCCCTAGCGCGGGGGGGCCGGGCACAGATACGCAGTATTTT CASSSPSAGGPGTDTQYF
. . TRBJ1-1 TRBV2 TGTGCCAGCAGATCGCGGGCCCGGGATTTCTTT CASRSRARDFF
. . TRBJ2-7 TRBV6-5 TGTGCCAGCAGGGGGGCTATGACCTACGAGCAGTACTTC CASRGAMTYEQYF
. . TRBJ1-3 TRBV10-3 TGTGCCAGTCAGGGAAACACCATATATTTT CASQGNTIYF
. . TRBJ2-1 TRBV4-1 TGCGCCAGCAGCCAAGATCTTTCTTGGGAGGCCGGGGAGCAGTTCTTC CASSQDLSWEAGEQFF
. . TRBJ1-1 TRBV11-2 TGTGCCAGCAGCTTGAGACAGAACACTGAAGCTTTCTTT CASSLRQNTEAFF
. TRBD2 TRBJ2-7 TRBV19 TGTGCCAGTAGTATCAGCGGGAGCAACGAGCAGTACTTC CASSISGSNEQYF
. . TRBJ1-4 TRBV27 TGTGCCAGCAGTTTAGCGGGGGGCACTAATGAAAAACTGTTTTTT CASSLAGGTNEKLFF
few . TRBJ1-5 TRBV7-8 TGTGCCACCTCCCCTCAGGTTCATCGTCAGCCCCAGCATTTT CATSPQVHRQPQHF
. . TRBJ2-1 TRBV6-1 TGTGCCAGCAGTGATACTAAAAGGGGTCTCGCCTACAATGAGCAGTTCTTC CASSDTKRGLAYNEQFF
. . TRBJ1-6 TRBV3-1/TRBV3-2 TGTGCCAGCAGCCAAGGGCAGGGTTTGGTTCTCCGTTCACCCCTCCACTTT CASSQGQGLVLRSPLHF
. TRBD2 TRBJ2-7 TRBV15 TGTGCCACCAGCACCCACACCGGGACTAGCGGGAAAATCGCCTACGAGCAGTACTTC CATSTHTGTSGKIAYEQYF
few . TRBJ2-5 TRBV5-1 TGCGCCAGCAGCCCAGTTACTAGTTCGGAGACCCAGTACTTC CASSPVTSSETQYF
. . TRBJ1-6 TRBV28 TGTGCCAGCAGTTTTGGTGTGAGGATCGGTTCACCCCTCCACTTT CASSFGVRIGSPLHF
. . TRBJ2-7 TRBV7-2 TGTGCCAGCAGCCCCAGGACAGACGCCCACTACGAGCAGTACTTC CASSPRTDAHYEQYF
. . TRBJ2-7 TRBV3-1/TRBV3-2 TGTGCCAGCAGCGAGTCTTGGGAGTTCTCCTACGAGCAGTACTTC CASSESWEFSYEQYF
few . TRBJ2-1 TRBV18 TGTGCCAGCGCTATTACTAGGAACGGCGATGAGCAGTTCTTC CASAITRNGDEQFF
. . TRBJ2-7 TRBV6-1 TGTGCCAGCAGTGAAGCGCTTCGGCGGGATCCCTACGAGCAGTACTTC CASSEALRRDPYEQYF
. . TRBJ1-2 TRBV2 TGTGCCAGTTCGCCAGGGATTAACTATGGCTACACCTTC CASSPGINYGYTF
. TRBD2 TRBJ2-1 TRBV11-3 TGTGCCAGCAGCTTAGGGCTAGCGGGAGGAGAGCAGTTCTTC CASSLGLAGGEQFF
. TRBD1 TRBJ1-3 TRBV6-1 TGTGCCAGCAGGGAAGTGGCCCCAGGGGGCTGGAACACCATATATTTT CASREVAPGGWNTIYF
. TRBD2 TRBJ2-7 TRBV7-3 TGTGCCAGCAGCCACGGGACTAGCGGCGAGCAGTACTTC CASSHGTSGEQYF
. . TRBJ1-5 TRBV27 TGTGCCAGCAGTTTTGCCGGAGATAGCAATCAGCCCCAGCATTTT CASSFAGDSNQPQHF
. . TRBJ1-6 TRBV6-6 TGTGCCAGCAGTTACTCAGGGGCAGGGGATAATTCACCCCTCCACTTT CASSYSGAGDNSPLHF
. TRBD2 TRBJ2-1 TRBV10-1 TGCGCCAGCAGGCCCGGGACTAGCGGGAACAATGAGCAGTTCTTC CASRPGTSGNNEQFF
once TRBD1 TRBJ1-1 TRBV30 TGTGCCCGCGCGACAGGGTTGAACACTGAAGCTTTCTTT CARATGLNTEAFF
once . TRBJ1-2 TRBV7-2 TGTGCCAGCAGCTTACCAGTATCTGGGGTCGTCGGGGAGGATGGCTACACCTTC CASSLPVSGVVGEDGYTF
. . TRBJ2-1 TRBV11-3 TGTGCCAGCAGCTCGCTATTCGGGGACAATGAGCAGTTCTTC CASSSLFGDNEQFF
. . TRBJ1-4 TRBV19 TGTGCCAGTAGTATAGTACAGGACGAAAAACTGTTTTTT CASSIVQDEKLFF
. . TRBJ1-4 TRBV6-5 TGTGCCAGCAGTTACTCTTCAGGGAATAATGAAAAACTGTTTTTT CASSYSSGNNEKLFF
. . TRBJ1-6 TRBV4-3 TGCGCCAGCAGCCAACAACACGGGAGGGATTTCATTTCACCCCTCCACTTT CASSQQHGRDFISPLHF
. TRBD2 TRBJ2-1 TRBV5-1 TGCGCCAGCAGCTTGGAAGTAGCGGGATACAATGAGCAGTTCTTC CASSLEVAGYNEQFF
. . TRBJ2-7 TRBV24-1 TGTGCCACCAGTGACCCGGGACTCATCAACTCCTACGAGCAGTACTTC CATSDPGLINSYEQYF
. TRBD2 TRBJ2-3 TRBV4-1 TGCGCCAGCAGCCAGGGAATAGCGGGAGTTCCAGATACGCAGTATTTT CASSQGIAGVPDTQYF
. TRBD2 TRBJ2-1 TRBV13 TGTGCCAGCAGCCGCCCGGGACTAGCTAATGAGCAGTTCTTC CASSRPGLANEQFF
. TRBD1 TRBJ2-2 TRBV19 TGTGCCAGTAGTACCCGAGGGGGCTGGGGCGGGGAGCTGTTTTTT CASSTRGGWGGELFF